The rows below give T cell receptor beta chains drawn from one sample of a study of T cells in Graves' hyperthyroidism and ophthalmopathy. TCRdb re-called the multiplex PCR reads through MiXCR, storing one row per CDR3 protein. This sample has some 350,000 distinct CDR3 sequences; around 15% occur once, and the top ten carry about 21%. Material: blood. The receptor source for this set is a woman aged 55-69 years with Graves' ophthalmopathy. Both conserved end residues are part of each CDR3.

j_gene: TRBJ2-3; v_gene: TRBV24-1; CDR3aa: CATSFQSTDTQYF
j_gene: TRBJ2-7; v_gene: TRBV6-1; CDR3aa: CASMVGQGITYEQYF
j_gene: TRBJ2-5; v_gene: TRBV3-1; CDR3aa: CASSHSLGAGEETQYF
j_gene: TRBJ2-7; v_gene: TRBV5-1; CDR3aa: CASSLANEQYF
j_gene: TRBJ2-1; v_gene: TRBV28; CDR3aa: CASCGPLEQFF
j_gene: TRBJ2-1; v_gene: TRBV5-1; CDR3aa: CASYRGIGVREQFF
j_gene: TRBJ2-2; v_gene: TRBV24-1; CDR3aa: CATSPWRQGRTGELFF
j_gene: TRBJ2-3; v_gene: TRBV20-1; CDR3aa: CSARDRGPDTQYF
j_gene: TRBJ2-5; v_gene: TRBV6-2/TRBV6-3; CDR3aa: CASTRTEQETQYF
j_gene: TRBJ1-1; v_gene: TRBV5-1; CDR3aa: CASSDRVNTEAFF
j_gene: TRBJ2-7; v_gene: TRBV27; CDR3aa: CASSFLDRRTYEQYF
j_gene: TRBJ2-1; v_gene: TRBV7-9; CDR3aa: CASKLGSNEQFF
j_gene: TRBJ2-5; v_gene: TRBV7-2; CDR3aa: CASSPEGLAGVETQYF
j_gene: TRBJ2-7; v_gene: TRBV7-3; CDR3aa: CASSPRPGYEQYF
j_gene: TRBJ1-5; v_gene: TRBV6-2/TRBV6-3; CDR3aa: CASSSREWGDYSNQPQHF
j_gene: TRBJ2-5; v_gene: TRBV7-9; CDR3aa: CASSSRRTGLGIETQYF
j_gene: TRBJ1-4; v_gene: TRBV28; CDR3aa: CASYGRANEKLFF
j_gene: TRBJ2-2; v_gene: TRBV9; CDR3aa: CASSAGAPNTGELFF
j_gene: TRBJ2-1; v_gene: TRBV28; CDR3aa: CASSESGRSSYNEQFF
j_gene: TRBJ2-7; v_gene: TRBV7-8; CDR3aa: CASSLTNSGTSGRATPYEQYF
j_gene: TRBJ2-5; v_gene: TRBV5-1; CDR3aa: CASSLGQETQYF
j_gene: TRBJ2-1; v_gene: TRBV2; CDR3aa: CASSEAAEQFF
j_gene: TRBJ2-7; v_gene: TRBV27; CDR3aa: CASSPTRSGPGGSYEQYF
j_gene: TRBJ2-7; v_gene: TRBV12-3/TRBV12-4; CDR3aa: CASSPVGQEREQYF
j_gene: TRBJ2-7; v_gene: TRBV6-1; CDR3aa: CASSEAGGQVYEQYF
j_gene: TRBJ2-5; v_gene: TRBV11-2; CDR3aa: CASSSQAGGAQETQYF
j_gene: TRBJ2-1; v_gene: TRBV30; CDR3aa: CAWSVIGRGVYNEQFF
j_gene: TRBJ1-4; v_gene: TRBV19; CDR3aa: CASKPARGIIEKLFF
j_gene: TRBJ1-1; v_gene: TRBV6-6; CDR3aa: CASSYARAHTEAFF
j_gene: TRBJ1-1; v_gene: TRBV28; CDR3aa: CASSYGIEAFF
j_gene: TRBJ2-3; v_gene: TRBV18; CDR3aa: CASSPRGVNTDTQYF
j_gene: TRBJ1-5; v_gene: TRBV27; CDR3aa: CASSLGANQPQHF
j_gene: TRBJ2-7; v_gene: TRBV11-2; CDR3aa: CASSSGLAGLYEQYF
j_gene: TRBJ2-3; v_gene: TRBV6-5; CDR3aa: CASSTGLAGVDTQYF
j_gene: TRBJ2-1; v_gene: TRBV28; CDR3aa: CASSRAGLSYNEQFF
j_gene: TRBJ2-2; v_gene: TRBV19; CDR3aa: CASSIGTWNGELFF
j_gene: TRBJ2-1; v_gene: TRBV29-1; CDR3aa: CSVELRERHNEQFF
j_gene: TRBJ1-2; v_gene: TRBV3-1; CDR3aa: CASSQEPGQPNYGYTF
j_gene: TRBJ2-1; v_gene: TRBV12-5; CDR3aa: CASGLVRSPEHEQFF
j_gene: TRBJ2-1; v_gene: TRBV7-9; CDR3aa: CASSHPVAGGLVYEQFF
j_gene: TRBJ2-5; v_gene: TRBV7-9; CDR3aa: CASSSPGGTPQETQYF
j_gene: TRBJ2-6; v_gene: TRBV3-1; CDR3aa: CATAGGANVLTF
j_gene: TRBJ2-1; v_gene: TRBV5-1; CDR3aa: CASSPPQGWQFF
j_gene: TRBJ2-7; v_gene: TRBV29-1; CDR3aa: CSVLDGTYEQYF
j_gene: TRBJ1-1; v_gene: TRBV3-1; CDR3aa: CASSHTTGGTEAFF
j_gene: TRBJ2-5; v_gene: TRBV5-1; CDR3aa: CTSSLTGGQETQYF
j_gene: TRBJ1-1; v_gene: TRBV7-3; CDR3aa: CASSLGTGGNTEAFF
j_gene: TRBJ2-3; v_gene: TRBV5-1; CDR3aa: CASKNRVGTDTQYF
j_gene: TRBJ2-1; v_gene: TRBV2; CDR3aa: CASSIPGTVYNEQFF
j_gene: TRBJ1-5; v_gene: TRBV2; CDR3aa: CASSRSGTGVGQPQHF
j_gene: TRBJ2-1; v_gene: TRBV10-2; CDR3aa: CASSDPIQPDEQFF
j_gene: TRBJ1-5; v_gene: TRBV4-1; CDR3aa: CASSLGVMSNQPQHF
j_gene: TRBJ1-2; v_gene: TRBV5-1; CDR3aa: CASSPTGQDGYTF
j_gene: TRBJ2-5; v_gene: TRBV6-2/TRBV6-3; CDR3aa: CASRELAEETQYF
j_gene: TRBJ2-1; v_gene: TRBV5-1; CDR3aa: CASSLSPLAAYNEQFF